This T cell receptor beta chain is from a study of PD-1 blockade in classical Hodgkin lymphoma (TCRdb year 2020). Regarding the research as a whole: Nivolumab dosing was 3 mg/kg intravenously every 2 weeks, continuing until either disease progression or unacceptable toxicity. A peripheral blood immune signature of response to PD-1 blockade in classical Hodgkin lymphoma was defined using TCR beta sequencing and CyTOF. Study-wide findings and limitations: The study covered only a single clinical trial cohort, and the causes of the repertoire differences, possibly disease activity or prior therapy, were still not defined. CD4+ but not CD8+ TCR diversity rose significantly by C4D1 (p=0.0027 vs p=0.16), most apparent in complete responders (p=0.02). Patients starting nivolumab less than 1 year after ASCT had lower diversity and were excluded from later analyses to avoid confounding by immune reconstitution. Newly diagnosed patients were reported to have lower baseline TCR diversity than healthy donors, and relapsed/refractory patients were reported to have lower baseline TCR diversity still. Baseline diversity similar to that of newly diagnosed patients was observed in trial patients achieving complete response, whereas significantly lower diversity was observed in partial responders and progressors.

The sample holds a few counts of this clone. Its antigen is still unknown. No base-level quality is on record; no much larger clone is a single base apart. The Qiagen DNeasy kit was used to extract genomic DNA from unsorted PBMCs and from the negatively selected CD4+ and CD8+ fractions. TCR beta CDR3 regions were subjected to amplification by immunoSEQ multiplex PCR with primers that anneal to V and J segments. A synthetic immune receptor repertoire was used to minimize amplification bias, and any residual bias was removed computationally once sequencing was done. The study's own analysis went as follows. Custom Python scripts were used to quantify repertoire diversity as the Shannon entropy index. Unsorted, CD4+ and CD8+ repertoires were analyzed separately, except in combined analyses where CD4+ and CD8+ sequences were merged in silico. Clonal expansion was defined as a frequency increase of at least 2-fold after treatment compared with C1D1, and clones undetected at baseline were assigned a pseudocount of 0.5. Singleton clones were defined as clones with 0 or 1 copy at C1D1, and non-singleton clones were defined as clones with 2 or more copies. Clones expanded in unsorted samples were annotated as CD4+, CD8+ or unknown by matching protein sequences in sorted samples from the same patient. Wilcoxon tests on paired samples were used to test diversity changes from C1D1 to C4D1. Not all clones reach the TCRdb copy of this immuneACCESS table, which keeps in-frame sequences only. Checked studies attribute under half of the gap to unresolved V genes and leave the rest unexplained. The V and J calls and clone size are taken from that table; D and trimming were inferred from the DNA. A total of approximately 4,400 clones appear in this sample, around three fifths of them only once. 37% of the sample belongs to the ten largest clones.

Sample time point, as interpreted from the label and publication: cycle 1 day 1 (C1D1), immediately before nivolumab initiation. Every trial patient had relapsed following autologous stem cell transplantation, and prior brentuximab vedotin exposure was what differed among cohorts A, B and C. The trial cohort comprised some 60 patients with relapsed/refractory classical Hodgkin lymphoma whose best overall responses were complete response, partial response or progressive disease. Trial patients were treated with single-agent nivolumab in the multi-cohort phase II CheckMate 205 trial. An independent review committee assessed best overall response by applying the 2007 International Working Group response criteria. Trial PBMCs were collected just before the start of nivolumab (C1D1) and during therapy at cycle 2 day 1 and cycle 4 day 1. After peripheral blood was drawn into 8 mL Vacutainer Cell Preparation Tubes, PBMCs were isolated by centrifugation and then cryopreserved.

Specimen: peripheral blood mononuclear cells (PBMCs), collected at baseline. The receptor's source is a human donor with classical Hodgkin lymphoma.

The bases are TGTGCCAGTAGCCACAGGGGGCTGGGGACTGAAGCTTTCTTT. This gives the protein CASSHRGLGTEAFF. The chain links TRBV19 with TRBJ1-1, and 9 junction bases match TRBD1. From the cysteine through the phenylalanine, the CDR3 covers 14 amino acids. Of all the DNA, just the CDR3 is kept, 42 bases in frame from base 1. Germline trimming: 6 bases from V, 5 bases from J; junction bases outside gene matches: 7. CDR1 and CDR2 are drawn from the germline V gene (reference sequence): LNHDA, SQIVND.